This TCR beta chain stems from a study of T cell changes during pregnancy in multiple sclerosis. TCRdb's table, derived via immunoSEQ multiplex PCR, lists solely in-frame clones and lacks some. The table lists 55,000 or so clones, roughly 90% of them singletons, with around 0.66% in the top ten. This CDR3 spans 15 amino acids. CDR1 and CDR2 (germline): LNHDA, SQIVND (reference sequence). The ends were cut back, 3 bases at V and 3 bases at J, with 15 bases in the middle. The chain couples TRBV19 to TRBJ2-7, with D possibly TRBD2 on 5 matching bases. The sequence came from a female donor with multiple sclerosis, enrolled in a pregnancy study. Sequencing was performed on CD4+ T cells from peripheral blood mononuclear cells, taken after pregnancy. CDR3 bases: TGTGCCAGTAGTATTAATGAGGGATCAGGCTACGAGCAGTACTTC. It codes for CASSINEGSGYEQYF.